This T cell receptor beta chain stems from a study of OX40 agonist ivuxolimab in advanced cancers. Assay: immunoSEQ multiplex PCR; the TCRdb copy retains only in-frame clones and omits some. The sample has about 100,000 clones; just over 90% are singletons. CDR3 size: 12 residues. CDR1 and CDR2 from the germline V gene are LNHNV and YYDKDF (reference sequence). Trimming took off 8 bases at V and 3 bases at J, with 10 bases between the two ends. The TCR was taken from an adult with an advanced solid tumor such as melanoma, head and neck, liver or kidney cancer. The input for sequencing was CD4+ or CD8+ T cells sorted from blood, taken in a trial of the OX40 agonist ivuxolimab. V and J are TRBV15 and TRBJ1-1; D call uncertain. CDR3 DNA sequence: TGTGCCACCTCTAGTGGCTACACTGAAGCTTTCTTT. It translates to CATSSGYTEAFF.